This T cell receptor beta chain was retrieved from a study of monozygotic twins with inflammatory bowel disease. General study findings and limits: No difference was seen in repertoire similarity between concordant and discordant twins, possibly from limited power.

TCRdb re-called the 5' RACE reads and shows each CDR3 protein once, DNA omitted. The sample has about 93,000 distinct CDR3 sequences. Regarding this clonotype: Its matching antigen is unknown.

Staff drew a roughly 2.5 ml blood sample from each donor. Per germline, CDR1 SGHRS and CDR2 YFSETQ. This CDR3 spans 17 amino acids. The chain joins TRBV5-1 to TRBJ2-1. This clonotype was obtained from a human donor with ulcerative colitis or Crohn's disease, or a healthy co-twin of an affected twin (not recorded which). Material for sequencing was blood. CDR3: CASSSDETLNSYNEQFF.